This T cell receptor beta chain was identified during a study of cytomegalovirus exposure and HLA in healthy donors. All donors participated as healthy donors of bone marrow. Researchers ran the PCR with 60 Vbeta and 13 Jbeta primers. TCRdb's copy holds only in-frame clones and misses some; the assay was immunoSEQ multiplex PCR. The sample holds around 50,000 clones. This CDR3 spans 15 amino acids. Germline CDR1 and CDR2: LGHNA and YNFKEQ. J gave up 3 bases and V 4 bases, and 6 bases lay outside the gene matches. Study findings and constraints: Testing in vitro showed a few CMV-associated chains specific for CMV antigens.

A remark on this clone: The antigen remains undetermined.

Source material: PBMCs. The sequence was obtained from a male donor in good health and CMV-seronegative. The chain uses TRBV4-2 and TRBJ2-7, with 10 bases lining up with TRBD2. The CDR3 reads CASSPSPSGGYEQYF. CDR3 bases: TGTGCCAGCAGCCCATCTCCTAGCGGGGGCTACGAGCAGTACTTC.